The next 16 T cell receptor beta chains were all read from a single sample in a study of T cell responses to AZD1222 COVID-19 vaccine. Here immunoSEQ multiplex PCR was the method, and the copy in TCRdb shows in-frame clones only, minus some. In the table there are 120,000 to 150,000 clones, 70% to 90% of which are singletons. Sequencing used peripheral blood, obtained on day 0 of AZD1222 vaccination. All receptors derive from an adult in good health.

The chain recombines TRBV19 with TRBJ2-3; D ambiguous. The V end lost 3 bases, the J end lost 1 base, and 11 bases lay between the germline ends. Looked up from germline, CDR1 is LNHDA and CDR2 is SQIVND (reference sequence). CDR3 size: 15 residues. CDR3 protein: CASSMTLDRTDTQYF. CDR3 coding DNA: TGTGCCAGTAGTATGACCTTGGACCGCACAGATACGCAGTATTTT.

The V call is TRBV4-2, the J call TRBJ2-1; 10 nucleotides align to TRBD2. Germline CDR1 LGHNA, CDR2 YNFKEQ. The CDR3 loop spans 17 amino acids. Trimming took 0 bases from V and 9 from J; bases not matched to a gene: 11. CDR3 nucleotide sequence: TGTGCCAGCAGCCAAGATTCCCTAGCGGGGGCTAAGGGTGAGCAGTTCTTC. Amino acid sequence: CASSQDSLAGAKGEQFF.

The V and J genes are TRBV7-3 and TRBJ2-3; 13 bases map to TRBD2. Germline CDR1 and CDR2: SGHTA and FQGTGA. The length of the CDR3 is 17 residues. The J segment lost 3 bases and the V segment lost 2 bases, leaving 5 bases of the junction unmatched. CDR3 loop: CASSLGGTSGVTDTQYF. In DNA, the CDR3 is TGTGCCAGCAGCTTAGGTGGGACTAGCGGGGTGACAGATACGCAGTATTTT.

J is TRBJ1-2 and V is TRBV19; possibly TRBD1 for D (5 bases). Germline-derived CDR1 and CDR2 are LNHDA and SQIVND (reference sequence). The V end lost 8 bases, the J end lost 0 bases, and 19 bases lay between the germline ends. The CDR3 spans 16 residues. The CDR3 spells CASHRGRDLPNYGYTF. The DNA of the CDR3 is TGTGCCAGTCATAGGGGCAGGGACCTACCTAACTATGGCTACACCTTC.

The chain recombines TRBV29-1 with TRBJ1-1; no reliable D call. The CDR3 is 14 residues long. Germline loops: CDR1 SQVTM, CDR2 ANQGSEA. Trimming stripped 7 bases from V and 4 bases from J, with 19 bases between. The CDR3 is CSATDRGVSTEAFF. The DNA of the CDR3 is TGCAGCGCTACTGATCGGGGAGTGAGCACTGAAGCTTTCTTT.

This chain joins TRBV2 and TRBJ1-1; D call uncertain. The V gene lost 6 bases and the J gene lost 8 bases, with 7 bases spanning the gap. CDR1 is SNHLY and CDR2 is FYNNEI in the germline V gene. This CDR3 spans 10 amino acids. CDR3: CASRTFEAFF. The CDR3 nucleotides are TGTGCCAGCAGGACGTTCGAAGCTTTCTTT.

The rearrangement uses TRBV7-7 and TRBJ2-7, with D perhaps given as TRBD1 or TRBD2 (7 bases each). Germline V gene lookup returns CDR1 SSHAT and CDR2 FNYEAQ (reference sequence). CDR3 length equals 14 residues. Between the trimmed V and J ends, which lost 3 bases and 4 bases, there was a span of 13 bases. The CDR3 loop is CASSFAQGGYEQYF. Here the CDR3 DNA reads TGTGCCAGCAGCTTCGCTCAGGGGGGGTACGAGCAGTACTTC.

The chain employs TRBV7-2 and TRBJ2-1, with D tentatively TRBD2 (6 bases). The CDR3 sequence is 13 residues long. Germline V gives CDR1 SGHTA, CDR2 FQGNSA. The germline V and J ends were trimmed by 5 bases and 7 bases, with 12 bases remaining between them. The CDR3 region is CASSSPRGNEQFF. The DNA for the CDR3 is TGTGCCAGCAGCAGCCCTCGGGGGAATGAGCAGTTCTTC.

V usage is TRBV6-2 or TRBV6-3 and J usage is TRBJ2-2; D unresolved. Between the trimmed V and J ends, which lost 2 bases and 0 bases, there was a span of 7 bases. In germline, CDR1 is MNHEY, CDR2 SVGEGT. The CDR3 sequence is 15 residues long. CDR3: CASSYEVTNTGELFF. The CDR3 region has the DNA TGTGCCAGCAGTTACGAAGTCACGAACACCGGGGAGCTGTTTTTT.

This clone was counted between two and nine times. The chain has TRBV28 and TRBJ1-2; D unresolved. CDR3 length equals 13 residues. Trimming shortened V by 10 bases and J by 4 bases, and 16 bases separated the two germline ends. Germline V gene data show CDR1 as MDHEN and CDR2 as SYDVKM. CDR3 DNA sequence: TGTGCCACCGCGTCGGCGGATCTCTATGGCTACACCTTC. Translation: CATASADLYGYTF.

The rearrangement uses TRBV24-1 and TRBJ2-2; no clear D. There are 12 residues in the CDR3. Deletions cut 5 bases from V and 4 bases from J, with 4 bases between. Germline CDR1 KGHDR, CDR2 SFDVKD. The CDR3 coding sequence is TGTGCCACCAGTGTTCGCACCGGGGAGCTGTTTTTT. This sequence encodes CATSVRTGELFF.

This clone has a handful of counts. The V gene is TRBV9, the J gene TRBJ1-6; D might be TRBD1 (5 bases). This CDR3 is 14 amino acids long. The V and J ends lost 0 bases and 7 bases respectively, with 8 bases between them. Germline V gene sequence: CDR1 SGDLS, CDR2 YYNGEE. CDR3 nucleotides: TGTGCCAGCAGCGTAGAAGGGGCCAATTCACCCCTCCACTTT. As protein: CASSVEGANSPLHF.

The V and J genes are TRBV2 and TRBJ2-2; TRBD2 agrees at 10 bases. The CDR3 sequence is 14 residues long. Trimming cost V 10 bases and J 1 base; bases outside gene matches: 3. The germline gives CDR1 SNHLY, CDR2 FYNNEI. This CDR3 is CATRLAGNTGELFF. In DNA form, the CDR3 reads TGTGCCACCAGACTAGCGGGGAACACCGGGGAGCTGTTTTTT.

The genes are TRBV7-9 and TRBJ1-2; 9 bases fit TRBD1. The germline V gene encodes CDR1 SEHNR and CDR2 FQNEAQ (reference sequence). This CDR3 is 16 amino acids long. The trim removed 3 bases at V and 0 bases at J, leaving 5 bases unmatched. CDR3 DNA sequence: TGTGCCAGCAGCTTTTTTCGACAGGGGGCTAACTATGGCTACACCTTC. It yields the protein CASSFFRQGANYGYTF.

The chain couples TRBV3-1 (or the pseudogene TRBV3-2) to TRBJ2-3, with D perhaps TRBD2 (6 bases). The CDR3 is 16 residues long. CDR1 is LGHDT and CDR2 is YNNKEL in the germline V gene (reference sequence). With 1 base removed from V and 2 bases from J, the gap between germline ends came to 13 bases. In DNA, the CDR3 is TGTGCCAGCAGCCAAGGCGGAAGGAGGGTCACAGATACGCAGTATTTT. This translates into CASSQGGRRVTDTQYF.

This clone showed up just a few times. This chain links TRBV19 with TRBJ1-5; no definite D call. From germline, CDR1 is LNHDA and CDR2 SQIVND (reference sequence). CDR3 length: 14 residues. V was cut by 6 bases and J by 3 bases, with 12 bases left in between. CDR3 sequence (DNA): TGTGCCAGTAGGGCAGCCCTCATCAATCAGCCCCAGCATTTT. Encoded protein: CASRAALINQPQHF.